The 24 T cell receptor beta chains reported below all come from one sample, sequenced in a study of blood T cell repertoires in COVID-19. TCRdb's table, derived via immunoSEQ multiplex PCR, lists solely in-frame clones and lacks some. The table includes fewer than 450,000 clones, approximately 90% detected once. Material: PBMCs or T cells enriched from blood (not recorded which). The receptors stem from a woman under 30 who had recovered from COVID-19.

Worth noting for this clone: The identical CDR3 is also encoded by other nucleotide sequences in the sample. The V and J genes are TRBV14 and TRBJ1-5, with D possibly matching TRBD1 (6 bases). Germline-derived CDR1 and CDR2 are SGHDN and FVKESK. V lost 3 bases and J lost 3, with 9 bases in between. The CDR3 has 14 residues. CDR3: CASSQTGLNQPQHF. The CDR3 bases are TGTGCCAGCAGCCAGACAGGACTCAATCAGCCCCAGCATTTT. The complete variable domain, with remaining parts taken from reference TRBV14 and TRBJ1-5, reads EAGVTQFPSHSVIEKGQTVTLRCDPISGHDNLYWYRRVMGKEIKFLLHFVKESKQDESGMPNNRFLAERTGGTYSTLKVQPAELEDSGVYFCASSQTGLNQPQHFGDGTRLSIL.

V gene TRBV30 combines with J gene TRBJ1-2; 8 nucleotides line up with TRBD1. Germline trimming cut 1 base from V and 4 bases from J; bases unmatched to any gene: 11. Germline V CDR1 and CDR2: GTSNPN, SVGIG (reference sequence). This CDR3 is 16 amino acids long. The CDR3 bases are TGTGCCTGGAGTGGCTCCAGGGGGCCTCTGGGCTATGGCTACACCTTC. This sequence encodes CAWSGSRGPLGYGYTF. Variable domain in full (rest from reference TRBV30 and TRBJ1-2): SQTIHQWPATLVQPVGSPLSLECTVEGTSNPNLYWYRQAAGRGLQLLFYSVGIGQISSEVPQNLSASRPQDRQFILSSKKLLLSDSGFYLCAWSGSRGPLGYGYTFGSGTRLTVV.

This clone has only one observation. The rearrangement links TRBV6-5 to TRBJ2-1; no definite D call. The germline V and J ends were trimmed by 5 bases and 3 bases, with 11 bases remaining between them. The V gene's germline CDR1 is MNHEY and CDR2 SVGAGI. This CDR3 contains 14 residues. The CDR3 bases are TGTGCCAGCAGTCCGTTAGTGGTCTACAATGAGCAGTTCTTC. Protein product: CASSPLVVYNEQFF.

This clone was counted once. The chain couples TRBV7-8 to TRBJ2-7; perhaps TRBD1 as D (6 bases). Per germline, CDR1 SGHVS and CDR2 FQNEAQ. The V gene lost 6 bases and the J gene lost 0 bases, with 15 bases spanning the gap. The CDR3 loop spans 15 amino acids. CDR3 bases: TGTGCCAGCAGGAAGAGGACAGCGAGCTCCTACGAGCAGTACTTC. Protein sequence: CASRKRTASSYEQYF.

The rearrangement links TRBV27 to TRBJ1-6; tentative D call: TRBD1 (6 bases). Trimming cost V 6 bases and J 7 bases, with 13 bases left between them. This CDR3 comprises 14 residues. Germline CDR1 MNHEY, CDR2 SMNVEV (reference sequence). In DNA form, the CDR3 reads TGTGCCAGCAGCGTAACAGGGATCAATTCACCCCTCCACTTT. It codes for CASSVTGINSPLHF.

CDR3 coding DNA: TGTGCCAGCTCACCACTCGCTCTACAGGACGACACTGAAGCTTTCTTT. This translates into CASSPLALQDDTEAFF. V gene TRBV18 combines with J gene TRBJ1-1, with D possibly matching TRBD1 (5 bases). From germline, CDR1 is KGHSH and CDR2 LQKENI. Trimming removed 1 base at V and 3 bases at J, with 15 bases between. CDR3 length: 16 amino acids.

Points on this clone: The identical CDR3 is also encoded by other nucleotide sequences in the sample. The CDR3 loop reads CASSLVGATNEKLFF. The DNA of the CDR3 is TGTGCCAGCAGCTTAGTGGGAGCAACTAATGAAAAACTGTTTTTT. The J gene is TRBJ1-4, the V gene TRBV7-9; D gene ambiguous. Looked up from germline, CDR1 is SEHNR and CDR2 is FQNEAQ (reference sequence). CDR3 length: 15 residues. Trimming took 1 base from V and 0 from J, leaving 6 bases between them.

This chain links TRBV11-2 with TRBJ2-7, with a tentative D call TRBD1 (6 bases). V was clipped by 3 bases and J by 0 bases, with 12 bases between them. This CDR3 has 15 amino acids. Germline V gene data show CDR1 as SGHAT and CDR2 as FQNNGV. CDR3 nucleotide sequence: TGTGCCAGCAGCTTTCTGTTGGACAGCTCCTACGAGCAGTACTTC. This encodes CASSFLLDSSYEQYF.

The chain combines TRBV19 with TRBJ1-2; 8 positions match TRBD1. Unmatched junction bases numbered 7, after V lost 8 bases and J lost 2 bases. This CDR3 is 14 amino acids long. The germline CDR1 and CDR2 sequences are LNHDA and SQIVND (reference sequence). The CDR3 nucleotides are TGTGCCAGTCGACCAGGGGGCAAAAACTATGGCTACACCTTC. Residues: CASRPGGKNYGYTF.

The CDR3 sequence: CASSRTDSYSGNTIYF. DNA for the CDR3: TGTGCCAGCAGCCGAACGGACTCCTACTCTGGAAACACCATATATTTT. The chain employs TRBV7-8 and TRBJ1-3; the D is unclear. The V end was cut by 5 bases, the J end by 0 bases, with 14 bases between. From germline, CDR1 is SGHVS and CDR2 FQNEAQ. The CDR3 covers 16 residues. Full variable domain (outside the CDR3, taken from reference TRBV7-8 and TRBJ1-3): GAGVSQSPRYKVAKRGQDVALRCDPISGHVSLFWYQQALGQGPEFLTYFQNEAQLDKSGLPSDRFFAERPEGSVSTLKIQRTQQEDSAVYLCASSRTDSYSGNTIYFGEGSWLTVV.

This chain connects TRBV11-2 to TRBJ2-5; 14 bases match TRBD2. Per the germline V gene, CDR1 is SGHAT and CDR2 is FQNNGV. This CDR3 is built from 15 residues. Losses at the gene ends were 4 bases for V and 5 bases for J; bases not matched to a gene: 3. The CDR3 is CASSSRTSGGETQYF. The CDR3 DNA follows: TGTGCCAGCAGCTCCCGGACTAGCGGGGGGGAGACCCAGTACTTC.

The rearrangement uses TRBV14 and TRBJ2-1; the match to TRBD2 covers 10 bases. The CDR3 sequence is 13 residues long. Looked up from germline, CDR1 is SGHDN and CDR2 is FVKESK. V was clipped by 6 bases and J by 8 bases; unmatched bases: 4. CDR3 sequence: CASRFSGGHEQFF. The CDR3 coding sequence is TGTGCCAGCAGGTTTAGCGGGGGGCATGAGCAGTTCTTC.

The chain uses TRBV6-5 and TRBJ2-6; D not resolved. Germline V gene sequence: CDR1 MNHEY, CDR2 SVGAGI. V shed 11 bases and J shed 3 bases, with 5 bases lying between them. This CDR3 comprises 11 residues. The CDR3 DNA sequence: TGTGCCGCGAGTGGGGCCAACGTCCTGACTTTC. This sequence encodes CAASGANVLTF.

The chain recombines TRBV9 with TRBJ2-7; the match to TRBD2 covers 8 bases. CDR1 is SGDLS and CDR2 is YYNGEE in the germline V gene. CDR3 length: 14 residues. Unmatched junction bases numbered 5, after V lost 3 bases and J lost 3 bases. Here the CDR3 reads CASSAEGLDYEQYF. As DNA, the CDR3 is TGTGCCAGCAGCGCAGAGGGACTAGACTACGAGCAGTACTTC.

This clone came up once. V and J are TRBV5-6 and TRBJ2-1, with TRBD2 as a possible D gene (6 bases). The CDR3 extends over 14 amino acids. Germline lookup yields CDR1 SGHDT and CDR2 YYEEEE. The germline V and J ends were trimmed by 0 bases and 6 bases, with 10 bases remaining between them. The CDR3 sequence: CASSLEGTGNEQFF. DNA of the CDR3: TGTGCCAGCAGCTTGGAGGGGACTGGCAATGAGCAGTTCTTC.

About this clone itself: The sample contains more than one DNA sequence encoding this CDR3. The chain uses TRBV29-1 and TRBJ1-1; possible D gene TRBD1, 5 bases. Germline V CDR1 and CDR2: SQVTM, ANQGSEA. Trimming pared 4 bases from V and 3 bases from J, leaving 12 bases between. The CDR3 sequence is 13 residues long. CDR3 bases: TGCAGCGTTGTAGTTGGGGCGCACACTGAAGCTTTCTTT. It encodes CSVVVGAHTEAFF.

The genes are TRBV19 and TRBJ1-2, with D perhaps TRBD1 (6 bases). Germline V gene data show CDR1 as LNHDA and CDR2 as SQIVND (reference sequence). This CDR3 contains 13 residues. Trimming stripped 4 bases from V and 5 bases from J, with 11 bases between. In nucleotides, the CDR3 is TGTGCCAGTAGTAAACAGGGTCGGTATGGCTACACCTTC. Amino acids: CASSKQGRYGYTF.

The chain uses TRBV3-1 (or the pseudogene TRBV3-2) and TRBJ1-2, with D uncertain. CDR1 and CDR2 (germline): LGHDT, YNNKEL (reference sequence). The CDR3 covers 12 residues. Trimming left V 2 bases short and J 6 bases short, with 7 bases between. The CDR3 region is CASSQLANGYTF. Here the CDR3 DNA reads TGTGCCAGCAGCCAATTAGCGAATGGCTACACCTTC.

This clone has just a few counts. The chain uses TRBV28 and TRBJ1-1; 9 bases fit TRBD1. The V gene's germline CDR1 is MDHEN and CDR2 SYDVKM. The CDR3 is 18 residues long. V shed 8 bases and J 5 bases; nucleotides not matched to a gene: 21. The CDR3 is CASGWPGQGLKKGTEAFF. The CDR3, as DNA: TGTGCCAGCGGGTGGCCGGGACAGGGCTTAAAGAAGGGAACTGAAGCTTTCTTT.

The chain links TRBV11-3 to TRBJ2-3, with TRBD2 matching 8 bases. Germline V gene data show CDR1 as SGHNT and CDR2 as YENEEA. V was pared by 5 bases and J by 0 bases, with 10 bases of the junction left unmatched. The CDR3 has 17 residues. As DNA, the CDR3 is TGTGCCAGCAGCCGCGGGAGGCAGACGGGGAGCACAGATACGCAGTATTTT. Its protein product is CASSRGRQTGSTDTQYF.

The rearrangement links TRBV30 to TRBJ2-1; 10 bases are shared with TRBD2. Germline CDR1 is GTSNPN and CDR2 is SVGIG (reference sequence). CDR3 length: 14 residues. The trim removed 8 bases at V and 2 bases at J, leaving 6 bases unmatched. CDR3 protein: CAQTSGETYNEQFF. The CDR3 DNA reads TGTGCCCAAACTAGCGGGGAGACCTACAATGAGCAGTTCTTC.

The CDR3 loop is CAISEDKDYSNQPQHF. The CDR3 region has the DNA TGTGCCATCAGTGAGGACAAAGACTATAGCAATCAGCCCCAGCATTTT. V gene TRBV10-3 combines with J gene TRBJ1-5; D remains ambiguous. Germline CDR1 and CDR2: ENHRY and SYGVKD. Trimming took 2 bases from V and 0 from J, leaving 11 bases between them. CDR3 length: 16 amino acids.

This rearrangement joins TRBV12-3 or TRBV12-4 to TRBJ1-2; 7 positions agree with TRBD1. J lost 8 bases, V lost 5 bases, and 8 bases had no gene match. This CDR3 is built from 13 residues. CDR3 loop: CASSTTGIVGYTF. CDR3 coding DNA: TGTGCCAGCAGTACGACAGGGATAGTGGGCTACACCTTC.

This chain connects TRBV18 to TRBJ2-7; a possible D gene is TRBD1 (5 bases). This CDR3 is 13 amino acids long. CDR1 is KGHSH and CDR2 is LQKENI in the germline V gene. V was cut by 1 base and J by 3 bases, with 7 bases left in between. CDR3 amino acids: CASSPRQLYEQYF. The CDR3 bases are TGTGCCAGCTCACCACGACAGCTCTACGAGCAGTACTTC.